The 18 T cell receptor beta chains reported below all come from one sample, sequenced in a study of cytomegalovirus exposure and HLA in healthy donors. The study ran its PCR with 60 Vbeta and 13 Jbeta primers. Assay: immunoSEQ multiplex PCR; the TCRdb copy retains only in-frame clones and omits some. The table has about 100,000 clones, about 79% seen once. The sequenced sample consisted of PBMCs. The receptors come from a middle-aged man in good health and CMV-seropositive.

CDR3 sequence: CASSEGGLVYEQYF. The CDR3 coding sequence is TGTGCCAGCAGTGAGGGGGGGCTGGTCTACGAGCAGTACTTC. V is TRBV6-1 and J is TRBJ2-7; perhaps TRBD2 as D (7 bases). V lost 3 bases, J lost 3 bases, and 12 bases lay in between. CDR3 length: 14 residues. Germline lookup yields CDR1 MNHNS and CDR2 SASEGT.

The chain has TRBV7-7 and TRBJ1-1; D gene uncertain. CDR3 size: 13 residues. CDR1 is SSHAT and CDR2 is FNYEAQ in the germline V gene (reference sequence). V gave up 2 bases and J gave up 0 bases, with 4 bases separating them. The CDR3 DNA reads TGTGCCAGCAGCTTACAGATGAACACTGAAGCTTTCTTT. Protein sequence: CASSLQMNTEAFF.

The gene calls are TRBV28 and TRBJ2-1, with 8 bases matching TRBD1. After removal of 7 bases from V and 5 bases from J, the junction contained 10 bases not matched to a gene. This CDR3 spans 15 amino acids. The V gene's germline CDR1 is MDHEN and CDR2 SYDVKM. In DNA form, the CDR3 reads TGTGCCAGCAATGCTCCAGGGGGCGCCCACAATGAGCAGTTCTTC. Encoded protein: CASNAPGGAHNEQFF.

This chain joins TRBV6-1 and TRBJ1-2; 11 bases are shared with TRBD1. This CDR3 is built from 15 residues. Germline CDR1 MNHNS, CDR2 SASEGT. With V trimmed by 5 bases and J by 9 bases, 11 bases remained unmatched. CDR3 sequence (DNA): TGTGCCAGCAGTACACGGGACAGGGGGTCCTCAAGCTACACCTTC. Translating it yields CASSTRDRGSSSYTF.

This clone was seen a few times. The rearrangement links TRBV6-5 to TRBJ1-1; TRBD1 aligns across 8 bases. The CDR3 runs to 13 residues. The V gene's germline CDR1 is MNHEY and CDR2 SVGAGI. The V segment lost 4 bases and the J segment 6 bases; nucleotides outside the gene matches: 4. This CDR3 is CASSSDRGAEAFF. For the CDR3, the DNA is TGTGCCAGCAGTTCTGACAGGGGCGCTGAAGCTTTCTTT.

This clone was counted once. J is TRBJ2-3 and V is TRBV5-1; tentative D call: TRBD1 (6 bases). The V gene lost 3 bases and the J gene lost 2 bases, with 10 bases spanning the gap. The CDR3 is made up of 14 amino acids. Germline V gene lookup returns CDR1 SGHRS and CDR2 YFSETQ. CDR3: CASSSRGTTDTQYF. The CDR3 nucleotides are TGCGCCAGCAGCTCCAGGGGAACCACAGATACGCAGTATTTT.

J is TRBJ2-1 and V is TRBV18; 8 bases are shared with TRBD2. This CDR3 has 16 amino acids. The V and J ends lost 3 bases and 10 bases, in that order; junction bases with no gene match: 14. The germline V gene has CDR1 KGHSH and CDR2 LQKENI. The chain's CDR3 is CASSPVIRGGSNEQFF. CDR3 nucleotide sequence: TGTGCCAGCTCACCTGTAATCCGGGGGGGCTCTAACGAGCAGTTCTTC.

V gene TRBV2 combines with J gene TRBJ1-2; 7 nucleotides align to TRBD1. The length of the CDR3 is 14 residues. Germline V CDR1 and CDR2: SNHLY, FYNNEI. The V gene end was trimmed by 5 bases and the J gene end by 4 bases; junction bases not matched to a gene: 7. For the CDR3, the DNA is TGTGCCAGCAGTCCTACCGACAGGGCCTATGGCTACACCTTC. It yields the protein CASSPTDRAYGYTF.

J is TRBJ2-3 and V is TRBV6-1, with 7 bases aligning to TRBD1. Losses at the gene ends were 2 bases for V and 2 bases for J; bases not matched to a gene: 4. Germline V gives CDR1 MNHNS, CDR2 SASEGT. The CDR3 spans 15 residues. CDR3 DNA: TGTGCCAGCAGTGAAACACAGGGGCTCACAGATACGCAGTATTTT. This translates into CASSETQGLTDTQYF.

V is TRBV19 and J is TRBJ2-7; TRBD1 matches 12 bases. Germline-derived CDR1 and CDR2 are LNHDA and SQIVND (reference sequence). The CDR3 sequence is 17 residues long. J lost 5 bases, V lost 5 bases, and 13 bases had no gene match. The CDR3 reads CASSVKRGTGGEDEQYF. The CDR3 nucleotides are TGTGCCAGTAGTGTCAAACGGGGGACAGGGGGCGAAGACGAGCAGTACTTC.

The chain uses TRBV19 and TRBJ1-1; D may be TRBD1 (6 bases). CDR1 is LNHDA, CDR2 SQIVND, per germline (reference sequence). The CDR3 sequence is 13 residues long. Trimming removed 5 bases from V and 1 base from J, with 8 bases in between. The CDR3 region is CASSATGNTEAFF. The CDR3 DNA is TGTGCCAGTAGTGCGACAGGGAACACTGAAGCTTTCTTT.

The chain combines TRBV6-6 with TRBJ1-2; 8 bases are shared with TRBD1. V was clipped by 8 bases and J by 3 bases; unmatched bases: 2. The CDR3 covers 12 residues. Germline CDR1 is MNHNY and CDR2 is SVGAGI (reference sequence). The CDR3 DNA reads TGTGCCAGCCAGACAGGGGACTATGGCTACACCTTC. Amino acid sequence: CASQTGDYGYTF.

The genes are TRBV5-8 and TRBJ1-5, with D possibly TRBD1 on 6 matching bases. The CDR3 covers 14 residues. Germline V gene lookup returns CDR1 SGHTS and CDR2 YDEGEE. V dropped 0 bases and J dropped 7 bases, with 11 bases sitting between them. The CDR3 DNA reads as TGTGCCAGCAGCTTGGACAGGGTCGGACAGCCCCAGCATTTT. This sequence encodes CASSLDRVGQPQHF.

The CDR3: CAISDRRAGGYEKLFF. Written as DNA, the CDR3 is TGTGCCATCAGTGATCGTCGGGCAGGGGGATATGAAAAACTGTTTTTT. This chain links TRBV10-3 with TRBJ1-4, with TRBD1 matching 7 bases. Per germline, CDR1 ENHRY and CDR2 SYGVKD. Trimming at V came to 3 bases and at J to 6 bases, leaving 10 bases not matched to a gene. The CDR3 runs 16 residues.

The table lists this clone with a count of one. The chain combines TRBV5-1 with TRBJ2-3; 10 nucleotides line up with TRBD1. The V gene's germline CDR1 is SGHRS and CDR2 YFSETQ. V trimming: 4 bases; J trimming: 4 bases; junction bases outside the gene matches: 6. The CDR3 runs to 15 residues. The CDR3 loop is CASSQGQGLPDTQYF. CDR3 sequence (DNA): TGCGCCAGCAGCCAGGGACAGGGGCTTCCAGATACGCAGTATTTT.

CDR3 DNA sequence: TGTGCCAGCAGCTCACCGACAGGGCTTAACTATGGCTACACCTTC. As protein: CASSSPTGLNYGYTF. This chain connects TRBV5-4 to TRBJ1-2; 7 bases align to TRBD1. With V trimmed by 3 bases and J by 1 base, 6 bases remained unmatched. This CDR3 is built from 15 residues. Germline CDR1 reads SGHNT; CDR2 reads YYREEE (reference sequence). The whole variable domain, remainder taken from reference TRBV5-4 and TRBJ1-2, is ETGVTQSPTHLIKTRGQQVTLRCSSQSGHNTVSWYQQALGQGPQFIFQYYREEENGRGNFPPRFSGLQFPNYSSELNVNALELDDSALYLCASSSPTGLNYGYTFGSGTRLTVV.

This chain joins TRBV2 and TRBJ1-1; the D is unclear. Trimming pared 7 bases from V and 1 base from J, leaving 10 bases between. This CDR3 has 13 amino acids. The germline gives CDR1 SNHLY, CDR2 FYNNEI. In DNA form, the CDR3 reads TGTGCCAGCATGCCCGGAGAGAACACTGAAGCTTTCTTT. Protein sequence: CASMPGENTEAFF.

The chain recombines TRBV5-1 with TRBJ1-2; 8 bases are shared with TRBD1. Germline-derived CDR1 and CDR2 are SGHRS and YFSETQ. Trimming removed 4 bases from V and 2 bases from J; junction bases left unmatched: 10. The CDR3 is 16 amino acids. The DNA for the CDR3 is TGCGCCAGCAGCCCTGGACAGGGAATGGTGAACTATGGCTACACCTTC. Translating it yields CASSPGQGMVNYGYTF.